This T cell receptor (beta chain) emerged from a study of molecular identifiers for immune sequencing clone quantification. Study-wide results and caveats: In naive cells, under 1% of molecules belonged to clones above 20 RNA copies, against over 97% in effector cells. Even with more than 950,000 naive cells present, spiked Jurkat TCR RNA from one cell was reportedly detectable.

TCRdb re-called the PCR reads through MiXCR, storing one row per CDR3 protein. Of about 630,000 distinct CDR3 sequences in the sample, over 25% were seen once. Trimming removed 5 bases from V and 10 bases from J; junction bases left unmatched: 8. Germline CDR1 reads SGHAT; CDR2 reads FQNNGV. There are 13 residues in the CDR3. Preparation of naive CD8 libraries involved roughly 18,000 to 1,100,000 sorted cells and 10%, 30% or 50% RNA. The authors gated naive CD8 T cells as CD8+CD4-CCR7+CD45RA+ for sorting. On this clonotype: The antigen is undetermined.

The TCR sequence derives from a human donor in good health. Some libraries in this study had Jurkat cell RNA spiked in. The sequencing input was naive CD8+ T cells from blood, with Jurkat cell RNA spiked in. The subset denotes: FACS-sorted CD8+CD4-CCR7+CD45RA+ naive T cells. The chain employs TRBV11-2 and TRBJ1-1, with 9 positions matching TRBD1. The CDR3, as DNA: TGTGCCAGCAGCCCGGGGACAGGGCTTTCAGCTTTCTTT. It is translated as CASSPGTGLSAFF.